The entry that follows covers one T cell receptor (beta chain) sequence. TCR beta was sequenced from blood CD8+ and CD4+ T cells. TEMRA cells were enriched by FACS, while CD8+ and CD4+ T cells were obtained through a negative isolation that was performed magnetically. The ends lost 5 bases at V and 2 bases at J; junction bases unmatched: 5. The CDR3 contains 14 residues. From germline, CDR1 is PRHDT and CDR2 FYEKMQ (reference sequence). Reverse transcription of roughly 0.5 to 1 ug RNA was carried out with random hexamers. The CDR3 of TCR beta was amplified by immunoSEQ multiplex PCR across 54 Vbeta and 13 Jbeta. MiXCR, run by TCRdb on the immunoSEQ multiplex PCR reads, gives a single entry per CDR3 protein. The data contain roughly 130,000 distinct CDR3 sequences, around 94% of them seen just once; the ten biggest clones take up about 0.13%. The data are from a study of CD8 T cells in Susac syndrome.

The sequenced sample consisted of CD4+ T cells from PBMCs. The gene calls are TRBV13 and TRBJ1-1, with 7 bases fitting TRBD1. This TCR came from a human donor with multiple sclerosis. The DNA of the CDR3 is TGTGCCAGCAGCCGGGACAGATTTAACACTGAAGCTTTCTTT. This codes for CASSRDRFNTEAFF.